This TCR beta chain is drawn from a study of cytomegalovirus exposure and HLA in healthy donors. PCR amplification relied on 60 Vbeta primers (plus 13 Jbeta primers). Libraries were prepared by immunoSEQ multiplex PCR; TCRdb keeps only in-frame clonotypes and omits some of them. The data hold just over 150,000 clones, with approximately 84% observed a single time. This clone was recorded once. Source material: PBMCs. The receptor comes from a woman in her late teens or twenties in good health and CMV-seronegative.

As DNA, the CDR3 is TGTGCCAGTAGGGACACCCGCAAAACCTACGAGCAGTACTTC. It is translated as CASRDTRKTYEQYF. This rearrangement joins TRBV19 to TRBJ2-7; maybe TRBD1 (5 bases). V lost 6 bases, J lost 2 bases, and 14 bases lay in between. CDR1 is LNHDA, CDR2 SQIVND, per germline (reference sequence). The CDR3 totals 14 residues.